Listed here are 21 T cell receptor beta chains from one sample, sequenced in a study of human T cells and chemical hapten exposure. TCRdb used MiXCR to reprocess the RACE reads, holding one entry per CDR3 protein. The data show 65,000 to 100,000 distinct CDR3 sequences, with 6.6% seen just once and 1.3% held by the top ten. Documented time point: patch test 2, 6 weeks after DPC sensitization. Treatment reported: therapeutic diphenylcyclopropenone sensitization with weekly scalp DPC. This material consisted of whole blood, taken in connection with sensitization to the hapten diphenylcyclopropenone (DPC). These receptors came from a woman in her thirties with alopecia areata. Some clones in this sample may be carry-over from other donors' samples.

This chain uses TRBV2 with TRBJ1-4; 9 bases match TRBD1. The CDR3 is made up of 17 amino acids. Germline V gives CDR1 SNHLY, CDR2 FYNNEI. V lost 6 bases and J lost 4; bases outside the gene matches: 12. This CDR3 reads CASRGTGRRGNNEKLFF. As DNA, the CDR3 is TGTGCCAGCAGAGGGACAGGGAGGAGGGGAAATAATGAAAAACTGTTTTTT.

A remark on this clonotype: This may arise from a read error, as a much more abundant clone is one base away. The chain joins TRBV2 to TRBJ1-6; TRBD1 matches at 8 bases. CDR3 length: 16 residues. The germline V gene has CDR1 SNHLY and CDR2 FYNNEI. CDR3 sequence (DNA): TGTGCCAGCAGTGACCAGACAGGGGCGTATAATTCACCCCTCAACTTT. Translation gives CASSDQTGAYNSPLNF.

This clonotype was counted ten times or more. No DNA is shown, since the ends of the CDR3 on it are uncertain; the CDR3 is the one TCRdb lists. CDR3 sequence reads: CASSFASGTGKITF. The chain has TRBV12-3 or TRBV12-4 and TRBJ1-2; no check of the table's D call, TRBD1, against the DNA was made. Ends included, the CDR3 has 14 residues.

Only a few counts were recorded for this clonotype. This rearrangement joins TRBV6-1 to TRBJ1-2; D remains unclear. CDR1 MNHNS and CDR2 SASEGT come from the germline V gene. Trimming pared 3 bases from V and 4 bases from J, leaving 9 bases between. CDR3 length equals 13 residues. The CDR3 region is CASSDGPFYGYTF. CDR3 DNA sequence: TGTGCCAGCAGTGACGGGCCTTTCTATGGCTACACCTTC.

The V and J genes are TRBV9 and TRBJ1-5, with D possibly TRBD1 on 6 matching bases. V lost 3 bases, J lost 1 base, and 8 bases lay in between. Germline V lookup: CDR1 SGDLS, CDR2 YYNGEE. The CDR3 has 14 residues. DNA of the CDR3: TGTGCCAGCAGCGCAACAGGGAGCAATCAGCCCCAGCATTTT. It yields the protein CASSATGSNQPQHF.

This clonotype has ten or more counts. The chain is built from TRBV12-3 or TRBV12-4 and TRBJ2-7, with D tentatively TRBD2 (5 bases). Trimming stripped 8 bases from V and 1 base from J, with 12 bases between. This CDR3 has 13 residues. The CDR3 loop reads CASSFGVSYEQYF. The CDR3 nucleotides are TGTGCCAGCTCCTTCGGGGTTTCCTACGAGCAGTACTTC.

A few counts support this clonotype. The chain links TRBV7-8 to TRBJ2-3, with 11 bases lining up with TRBD1. The ends lost 3 bases at V and 5 bases at J; junction bases unmatched: 10. Germline CDR1 is SGHVS and CDR2 is FQNEAQ. CDR3 length equals 17 residues. For the CDR3, the DNA is TGTGCCAGCAGCTTGCCCCCCCGGACAGGGGGCCGAGATACGCAGTATTTT. The encoded protein is CASSLPPRTGGRDTQYF. Full variable domain (rest looked up from reference TRBV7-8 and TRBJ2-3): GAGVSQSPRYKVAKRGQDVALRCDPISGHVSLFWYQQALGQGPEFLTYFQNEAQLDKSGLPSDRFFAERPEGSVSTLKIQRTQQEDSAVYLCASSLPPRTGGRDTQYFGPGTRLTVL.

The chain links TRBV5-4 to TRBJ2-3, with D perhaps matching TRBD1 or TRBD2 (5 bases each). CDR1 and CDR2 from the germline V gene are SGHNT and YYREEE (reference sequence). Trimming shortened V by 3 bases and J by 5 bases, and 19 bases separated the two germline ends. The CDR3 contains 16 residues. The DNA of the CDR3 is TGTGCCAGCAGCTGGGGGAGAAATTTGCCGCAAGATACGCAGTATTTT. It is translated as CASSWGRNLPQDTQYF. The whole variable domain, filled in from reference TRBV5-4 and TRBJ2-3, reads ETGVTQSPTHLIKTRGQQVTLRCSSQSGHNTVSWYQQALGQGPQFIFQYYREEENGRGNFPPRFSGLQFPNYSSELNVNALELDDSALYLCASSWGRNLPQDTQYFGPGTRLTVL.

This clonotype was seen more than once but under ten times. This chain links TRBV2 with TRBJ1-1, with D possibly TRBD1 on 5 matching bases. The CDR3 is 15 amino acids. V was clipped by 2 bases and J by 4 bases, with 14 bases between them. Germline V gene lookup returns CDR1 SNHLY and CDR2 FYNNEI. The CDR3 protein is CASSETGGGSTEAFF. CDR3 sequence (DNA): TGTGCCAGCAGTGAAACGGGGGGAGGAAGCACTGAAGCTTTCTTT.

This clonotype was counted ten times or more. The chain recombines TRBV2 with TRBJ1-1, with a tentative D call TRBD1 (5 bases). Trimming removed 6 bases from V and 3 bases from J, with 11 bases in between. This CDR3 spans 13 amino acids. Germline V gene sequence: CDR1 SNHLY, CDR2 FYNNEI. In DNA form, the CDR3 reads TGTGCCAGCAGCTGGGGGAGGGACACTGAAGCTTTCTTT. As protein: CASSWGRDTEAFF.

This clonotype came up many times. The CDR3 DNA reads as TGTGCCAGCAGTTTGGGCCGGACTGAAGCTTTCTTT. Its translation is CASSLGRTEAFF. The genes are TRBV12-3 or TRBV12-4 and TRBJ1-1; D unresolved. V was cut by 3 bases and J by 5 bases, with 7 bases left in between. The CDR3 is 12 residues long.

This clonotype occurred many times. The CDR3 nucleotides read TGTGCCAGCAGCCAAGTAGGGACCTCTGCAGATACGCAGTATTTT. Translated: CASSQVGTSADTQYF. The chain combines TRBV3-1 with TRBJ2-3, with D perhaps given as TRBD1 or TRBD2 (5 bases each). Trimming pared 1 base from V and 4 bases from J, leaving 12 bases between. The germline CDR1 and CDR2 sequences are LGHDT and YNNKEL (reference sequence). The CDR3 totals 15 residues.

This clonotype was seen at least ten times. This sequence joins TRBV6-1 and TRBJ2-1; D gene uncertain. Trimming cost V 3 bases and J 6 bases, with 15 bases left between them. CDR3 length equals 15 residues. CDR1 and CDR2 (germline): MNHNS, SASEGT. The CDR3 nucleotides read TGTGCCAGCAGTGATTCGACATTTTCGTCCAATGAGCAGTTCTTC. The encoded protein is CASSDSTFSSNEQFF.

V and J are TRBV12-3 or TRBV12-4 and TRBJ1-6; D ambiguous. Trimming left V 3 bases short and J 7 bases short, with 10 bases between. The CDR3 has 14 residues. The CDR3 region has the DNA TGTGCCAGCAGTTTCGAGGGTGGAAATTCACCCCTCCACTTT. Translating it yields CASSFEGGNSPLHF.

This chain links TRBV5-1 with TRBJ2-3; no definite D call. Germline CDR1 and CDR2: SGHRS and YFSETQ. V lost 4 bases and J 0 bases, leaving 9 bases between the germline ends. The CDR3 loop spans 14 amino acids. The CDR3 bases are TGCGCCAGCAGCGCACAGTCTAGCACAGATACGCAGTATTTT. This codes for CASSAQSSTDTQYF. The full variable domain, with the rest looked up from reference TRBV5-1 and TRBJ2-3, is KAGVTQTPRYLIKTRGQQVTLSCSPISGHRSVSWYQQTPGQGLQFLFEYFSETQRNKGNFPGRFSGRQFSNSRSEMNVSTLELGDSALYLCASSAQSSTDTQYFGPGTRLTVL.

This clonotype was seen at least ten times. This rearrangement joins TRBV3-1 to TRBJ2-6, with D possibly being TRBD1 (6 bases). In germline, CDR1 is LGHDT, CDR2 YNNKEL (reference sequence). V was cut by 5 bases and J by 1 base, with 15 bases left in between. This CDR3 is 17 amino acids long. CDR3 amino acids: CASSGQRGFSGANVLTF. The CDR3 region has the DNA TGTGCCAGCAGCGGACAGAGGGGATTTTCTGGGGCCAACGTCCTGACTTTC.

This clonotype was found many times. This chain connects TRBV5-1 to TRBJ2-1; 7 bases fit TRBD2. The V gene end was trimmed by 1 base and the J gene end by 3 bases; junction bases not matched to a gene: 4. Germline V gives CDR1 SGHRS, CDR2 YFSETQ. This CDR3 spans 15 amino acids. As DNA, the CDR3 is TGCGCCAGCAGCTTGAGCGGGGCGAACTACAATGAGCAGTTCTTC. This translates into CASSLSGANYNEQFF.

This clonotype was counted ten times or more. The chain uses TRBV5-4 and TRBJ2-2, with D possibly TRBD1 on 6 matching bases. V was pared by 4 bases and J by 2 bases, with 15 bases between. The CDR3 covers 16 residues. CDR1 is SGHNT, CDR2 YYREEE, per germline (reference sequence). This CDR3 reads CASSRVRDTNTGELFF. In nucleotides, the CDR3 is TGTGCCAGCAGCCGAGTCCGGGACACCAACACCGGGGAGCTGTTTTTT.

This clonotype has a count of ten or more. V gene TRBV5-8 combines with J gene TRBJ2-7; D gene ambiguous. The CDR3 sequence is 16 residues long. The germline gives CDR1 SGHTS, CDR2 YDEGEE. V was trimmed by 4 bases and J by 6 bases, leaving 23 bases between them. The CDR3 protein is CASSPRSDASTGEQYF. The CDR3 nucleotides read TGTGCCAGCAGCCCCCGCTCCGACGCCTCTACGGGCGAGCAGTACTTC. Drawing the rest from reference TRBV5-8 and TRBJ2-7, the complete variable domain is EAGVTQSPTHLIKTRGQQATLRCSPISGHTSVYWYQQALGLGLQFLLWYDEGEERNRGNFPPRFSGRQFPNYSSELNVNALELEDSALYLCASSPRSDASTGEQYFGPGTRLTVT.

Turning to this clonotype: A much larger clone differs by one base, so this may be a read error. The rearrangement joins TRBV5-1 to TRBJ2-1; no firm D call. This CDR3 spans 17 amino acids. CDR1 and CDR2 (germline): SGHRS, YFSETQ. The CDR3 DNA follows: TGCGCCAGCAGCTTGGGGCAGGCCCCTCTCTCCTACAATGAGCAGCTCTTC. Protein product: CASSLGQAPLSYNEQLF.

In its sample, this clonotype was seen a few times. V is TRBV5-5 and J is TRBJ1-5, with D perhaps matching TRBD1 (6 bases). Trimming took off 0 bases at V and 4 bases at J, with 11 bases between the two ends. CDR1 is SGHKS, CDR2 YYEKEE, per germline (reference sequence). The CDR3 consists of 15 residues. The DNA of the CDR3 is TGTGCCAGCAGCTTGGAATGGACAGAGAATCAGCCCCAGCATTTT. Its translation is CASSLEWTENQPQHF.